The 21 T cell receptor beta chains presented below share a single source sample, sequenced in a study of T cell responses to AZD1222 COVID-19 vaccine. Measured with immunoSEQ multiplex PCR; TCRdb has only the in-frame clones, and not every one. The top ten clones hold about 6.5% of a sample with tens of thousands of clones, roughly 85% of them seen once. Sequences were derived from peripheral blood, sampled 28 days after the second AZD1222 dose. The receptors derive from an adult who received the AZD1222 COVID-19 vaccine.

The chain employs TRBV3-1 (or the pseudogene TRBV3-2) and TRBJ1-3; D ambiguous. CDR1 and CDR2 (germline): LGHDT, YNNKEL (reference sequence). V dropped 4 bases and J dropped 3 bases, with 13 bases sitting between them. The CDR3 has 15 amino acids. The CDR3 DNA is TGTGCCAGCAGCCTCCCAGTTACACATGGAAACACCATATATTTT. Encoded protein: CASSLPVTHGNTIYF.

The chain carries TRBV2 and TRBJ2-3; TRBD1 matches 8 bases. Germline CDR1 SNHLY, CDR2 FYNNEI. The CDR3 spans 12 residues. V trimming: 5 bases; J trimming: 11 bases; junction bases outside the gene matches: 6. CDR3 bases: TGTGCCAGCAGTACACGGGACAGGAGGCAGTATTTT. As protein: CASSTRDRRQYF.

The J gene is TRBJ2-1, the V gene TRBV11-2; D perhaps matches TRBD2 (5 bases). Germline lookup yields CDR1 SGHAT and CDR2 FQNNGV. Trimming removed 5 bases from V and 8 bases from J, with 19 bases in between. This CDR3 contains 15 residues. The CDR3 DNA reads TGTGCCAGCAGCATTTACTCCACTAGTTTCGATGAGCAGTTCTTC. This gives the protein CASSIYSTSFDEQFF.

The rearrangement uses TRBV14 and TRBJ1-2; maybe TRBD1 (5 bases). V lost 4 bases and J lost 6, with 15 bases in between. Germline V CDR1 and CDR2: SGHDN, FVKESK. The CDR3 runs to 14 residues. CDR3 sequence: CASSRLGQTHGYTF. As DNA, the CDR3 is TGTGCCAGCAGCCGCCTGGGGCAAACCCATGGCTACACCTTC.

The rearrangement uses TRBV27 and TRBJ1-5, with TRBD1 identical over 11 bases. Germline V lookup: CDR1 MNHEY, CDR2 SMNVEV (reference sequence). Germline trimming cut 3 bases from V and 8 bases from J; bases unmatched to any gene: 9. The CDR3 has 16 amino acids. As DNA, the CDR3 is TGTGCCAGCAGTTTCCTTGGACAGGGGGCGAAAGAGCCCCAGCATTTT. Encoded protein: CASSFLGQGAKEPQHF.

The V and J genes are TRBV5-8 and TRBJ1-5; D not resolved. The V and J ends lost 4 bases and 3 bases respectively, with 14 bases between them. CDR1 and CDR2 (germline): SGHTS, YDEGEE. The CDR3 totals 15 residues. The CDR3: CASSQDYQVNQPQHF. The DNA for the CDR3 is TGTGCCAGCAGCCAGGATTATCAGGTCAATCAGCCCCAGCATTTT.

The V call is TRBV7-2, the J call TRBJ2-1, with D hard to call. The germline V and J ends were trimmed by 2 bases and 0 bases, with 11 bases remaining between them. This CDR3 has 16 amino acids. Germline V lookup: CDR1 SGHTA, CDR2 FQGNSA. The CDR3 loop reads CASSLSGPGSYNEQFF. The CDR3 bases are TGTGCCAGCAGCTTATCCGGGCCCGGCTCCTACAATGAGCAGTTCTTC. Full variable domain (rest looked up from reference TRBV7-2 and TRBJ2-1): GAGVSQSPSNKVTEKGKDVELRCDPISGHTALYWYRQSLGQGLEFLIYFQGNSAPDKSGLPSDRFSAERTGGSVSTLTIQRTQQEDSAVYLCASSLSGPGSYNEQFFGPGTRLTVL.

The chain recombines TRBV7-9 with TRBJ2-7, with 7 bases identical to TRBD1. The CDR3 length is 15 residues. V was pared by 5 bases and J by 0 bases, with 7 bases of the junction left unmatched. Germline CDR1 reads SEHNR; CDR2 reads FQNEAQ (reference sequence). The CDR3 spells CASSPPGQSSYEQYF. The CDR3 nucleotides are TGTGCCAGCAGCCCCCCGGGACAGAGCTCCTACGAGCAGTACTTC.

The chain has TRBV6-5 and TRBJ1-1; D is unclear. The CDR3 contains 12 residues. Looked up from germline, CDR1 is MNHEY and CDR2 is SVGAGI. V was cut by 4 bases and J by 1 base, with 4 bases left in between. The CDR3 nucleotides are TGTGCCAGCAGTTTCAGGAACACTGAAGCTTTCTTT. This encodes CASSFRNTEAFF.

This clone showed up just once. The CDR3 bases are TGTGCCACCAGCAGAGATGCACAGAGCGCCAGAGAAGAGACCCAGTACTTC. It specifies CATSRDAQSAREETQYF. This chain connects TRBV15 to TRBJ2-5; D unresolved. The length of the CDR3 is 17 residues. V lost 0 bases and J lost 3, with 17 bases in between. The germline V gene encodes CDR1 LNHNV and CDR2 YYDKDF (reference sequence). Full variable domain (outside the CDR3, taken from reference TRBV15 and TRBJ2-5): DAMVIQNPRYQVTQFGKPVTLSCSQTLNHNVMYWYQQKSSQAPKLLFHYYDKDFNNEADTPDNFQSRRPNTSFCFLDIRSPGLGDTAMYLCATSRDAQSAREETQYFGPGTRLLVL.

The gene calls are TRBV2 and TRBJ1-3, with D possibly matching TRBD1 (6 bases). Trimming cost V 6 bases and J 6 bases, with 15 bases left between them. Germline values: CDR1 SNHLY, CDR2 FYNNEI. This CDR3 comprises 14 residues. The CDR3 DNA is TGTGCCAGCAGCCCCCGGGACACCCAAAACACCATATATTTT. It specifies CASSPRDTQNTIYF. The complete variable domain, with remaining parts taken from reference TRBV2 and TRBJ1-3, reads EPEVTQTPSHQVTQMGQEVILRCVPISNHLYFYWYRQILGQKVEFLVSFYNNEISEKSEIFDDQFSVERPDGSNFTLKIRSTKLEDSAMYFCASSPRDTQNTIYFGEGSWLTVV.

This chain connects TRBV6-5 to TRBJ1-1, with 7 bases fitting TRBD1. The ends lost 7 bases at V and 1 base at J; junction bases unmatched: 3. The CDR3 runs to 13 residues. Germline assignment: CDR1 MNHEY and CDR2 SVGAGI. The DNA of the CDR3 is TGTGCCAGCAACAGACAGGGGAACACTGAAGCTTTCTTT. Translation gives CASNRQGNTEAFF.

This clone was counted a few times. The chain links TRBV7-6 to TRBJ2-1; 10 nucleotides agree with TRBD2. This CDR3 spans 17 amino acids. Losses at the gene ends were 0 bases for V and 4 bases for J; bases not matched to a gene: 6. Germline V CDR1 and CDR2: SGHVS, FNYEAQ. CDR3 nucleotides: TGTGCCAGCAGCTTAGCGCCTTTAGCGGGGGGTTACAATGAGCAGTTCTTC. Translating gives CASSLAPLAGGYNEQFF.

The V and J genes are TRBV12-3 or TRBV12-4 and TRBJ2-1; D uncertain. The V gene lost 5 bases and the J gene lost 8 bases, with 7 bases spanning the gap. This CDR3 is 11 amino acids long. This chain's CDR3 is CASSPLDEQFF. The CDR3 DNA reads as TGTGCCAGCAGTCCCTTGGATGAGCAGTTCTTC.

This clone was found once. This chain uses TRBV4-2 with TRBJ2-7; 8 positions match TRBD1. The CDR3 has 18 residues. CDR1 and CDR2 from the germline V gene are LGHNA and YNFKEQ. The CDR3 here is CPPTQHDWGTGKPYEQYF. In DNA form, the CDR3 reads TGTCCCCCCACCCAACACGACTGGGGGACAGGCAAACCTTACGAGCAGTACTTC.

This clone was counted a few times. This chain connects TRBV14 to TRBJ2-5, with D possibly matching TRBD1 (6 bases). Trimming took off 1 base at V and 2 bases at J, with 11 bases between the two ends. The CDR3 is made up of 15 amino acids. CDR1 is SGHDN and CDR2 is FVKESK in the germline V gene. CDR3 sequence (DNA): TGTGCCAGCAGCCAAGTTTTAGGGGGACAAGAGACCCAGTACTTC. Translation gives CASSQVLGGQETQYF.

The gene calls are TRBV7-9 and TRBJ2-5; 7 bases line up with TRBD1. From germline, CDR1 is SEHNR and CDR2 FQNEAQ (reference sequence). This CDR3 is 14 amino acids long. The J segment lost 1 base and the V segment lost 5 bases, leaving 4 bases of the junction unmatched. CDR3 loop: CASSRQGRQETQYF. CDR3 DNA: TGTGCCAGCAGCCGACAGGGACGCCAAGAGACCCAGTACTTC. The variable domain in full, with the rest retrieved from reference TRBV7-9 and TRBJ2-5, is DTGVSQNPRHKITKRGQNVTFRCDPISEHNRLYWYRQTLGQGPEFLTYFQNEAQLEKSRLLSDRFSAERPKGSFSTLEIQRTEQGDSAMYLCASSRQGRQETQYFGPGTRLLVL.

As DNA, the CDR3 is TGTGCCAGCAGCGGGTGGGGGAACCAGCCCCAGCATTTT. This codes for CASSGWGNQPQHF. J is TRBJ1-5 and V is TRBV7-9; D possibly corresponds to TRBD1 (5 bases). The CDR3 loop spans 13 amino acids. The germline CDR1 and CDR2 sequences are SEHNR and FQNEAQ (reference sequence). Deletions cut 5 bases from V and 7 bases from J, with 12 bases between.

V is TRBV4-1 and J is TRBJ2-2; D remains unclear. CDR3 length: 13 amino acids. Germline values: CDR1 MGHRA, CDR2 YSYEKL. Trimming removed 1 base at V and 4 bases at J, with 4 bases between. The CDR3 nucleotides read TGCGCCAGCAGCCAAGTTCTCACCGGGGAGCTGTTTTTT. Residues: CASSQVLTGELFF.

J is TRBJ2-1 and V is TRBV7-9; D call uncertain. Germline-derived CDR1 and CDR2 are SEHNR and FQNEAQ (reference sequence). The V gene lost 1 base and the J gene lost 3 bases, with 7 bases spanning the gap. CDR3 size: 14 residues. CDR3 protein: CASSLVQIYNEQFF. The CDR3 coding sequence is TGTGCCAGCAGCTTAGTACAGATCTACAATGAGCAGTTCTTC.

The gene calls are TRBV6-5 and TRBJ1-5, with D uncertain. The CDR3 length is 14 residues. CDR1 is MNHEY, CDR2 SVGAGI, per germline. Trimming cost V 7 bases and J 2 bases, with 12 bases left between them. The CDR3: CASTHRGGNQPQHF. In DNA, the CDR3 is TGTGCCAGCACACACCGTGGAGGCAATCAGCCCCAGCATTTT.